This T cell receptor beta chain was observed in a study of blood T cell repertoires in COVID-19. Per the original data handling: Amplifying reference gene primers gave estimates of nucleated cell counts. This table comes from immunoSEQ multiplex PCR, and its TCRdb copy is limited to in-frame clones, with some not included. The DNA was the basis for D and trimming; V, J and clone size are from that table. The sample comprises 50,000 to 60,000 clones, about nine tenths of which are singletons, and roughly 3.9% rests with the top ten. Germline loops: CDR1 SGHRS, CDR2 YFSETQ. This CDR3 spans 15 amino acids. The J segment lost 3 bases and the V segment lost 0 bases, leaving 2 bases of the junction unmatched.

The J gene is TRBJ2-7, the V gene TRBV5-1; 11 bases align to TRBD2. The origin of this receptor is a man aged 35-49 years with COVID-19, enrolled during active disease. The sequenced sample consisted of peripheral blood. DNA of the CDR3: TGCGCCAGCAGCTTGGGGCTAGCGGGGGGCTACGAGCAGTACTTC. The encoded protein is CASSLGLAGGYEQYF.